Listed here are 15 T cell receptor beta chains from one sample, sequenced in a study of shared clonotypes between healthy human individuals. Only in-frame clones appear in the TCRdb table, and some are missing; sequencing was by immunoSEQ multiplex PCR. The sample holds 2 million to 2.5 million clones; 93% are singletons and the top ten take 0.39%. The sample taken for sequencing was naive CD4+ T cells from PBMCs. The subset: CD45RA+ positively selected. These TCRs come from a man aged 18 to 30 in good health. Some clones in this sample may be carry-over from other donors' samples.

This clone was detected only a few times. Other DNA sequences within the sample encode an identical CDR3. This chain joins TRBV28 and TRBJ1-1; D is ambiguous. Germline V gene data show CDR1 as MDHEN and CDR2 as SYDVKM. Between the trimmed V and J ends, which lost 3 bases and 1 base, there was a span of 3 bases. The CDR3 length is 12 residues. The CDR3 DNA reads TGTGCCAGCAGTTTGTGGAACACTGAAGCTTTCTTT. It specifies CASSLWNTEAFF.

The chain employs TRBV2 and TRBJ1-5; tentative D call: TRBD1 (5 bases). The V gene lost 3 bases and the J gene lost 6 bases, with 12 bases spanning the gap. The V gene's germline CDR1 is SNHLY and CDR2 FYNNEI. CDR3 length: 14 amino acids. CDR3 protein: CASSDSGRGQPQHF. The CDR3 DNA reads as TGTGCCAGCAGTGATTCGGGGAGGGGTCAGCCCCAGCATTTT.

The chain joins TRBV30 to TRBJ2-1; no reliable D call. V lost 1 base to trimming and J lost 12 bases, with 10 bases between them. Germline lookup yields CDR1 GTSNPN and CDR2 SVGIG (reference sequence). The CDR3 spans 11 residues. The CDR3 DNA is TGTGCCTGGAGTGCGGACCTCGGGCAGTTCTTC. Translating it yields CAWSADLGQFF.

The chain uses TRBV7-2 and TRBJ2-1; tentatively, D is TRBD1 or TRBD2 (5 bases each). This CDR3 has 13 amino acids. The V end lost 5 bases, the J end lost 6 bases, and 11 bases lay between the germline ends. Germline V gene data show CDR1 as SGHTA and CDR2 as FQGNSA. The CDR3 loop reads CASSPPGLNEQFF. In DNA form, the CDR3 reads TGTGCCAGCAGCCCACCGGGGCTCAATGAGCAGTTCTTC.

The rearrangement uses TRBV7-7 and TRBJ2-3, with D possibly TRBD1 on 5 matching bases. The germline CDR1 and CDR2 sequences are SSHAT and FNYEAQ (reference sequence). The CDR3 totals 14 residues. V was clipped by 6 bases and J by 3 bases, with 13 bases between them. The CDR3 DNA sequence: TGTGCCAGCAGTAGACAGCTTTCGACAGATACGCAGTATTTT. Protein product: CASSRQLSTDTQYF.

The V and J genes are TRBV2 and TRBJ1-2, with a possible D match to TRBD1 (5 bases). This CDR3 has 12 amino acids. The ends were cut back, 6 bases at V and 3 bases at J, with 8 bases in the middle. Germline CDR1 reads SNHLY; CDR2 reads FYNNEI. CDR3 DNA sequence: TGTGCCAGCAGGACAGAAGACTATGGCTACACCTTC. It codes for CASRTEDYGYTF. The whole variable domain, remainder taken from reference TRBV2 and TRBJ1-2, is EPEVTQTPSHQVTQMGQEVILRCVPISNHLYFYWYRQILGQKVEFLVSFYNNEISEKSEIFDDQFSVERPDGSNFTLKIRSTKLEDSAMYFCASRTEDYGYTFGSGTRLTVV.

The chain carries TRBV28 and TRBJ1-5, with D perhaps TRBD1 (6 bases). Germline V gives CDR1 MDHEN, CDR2 SYDVKM. The CDR3 extends over 16 amino acids. With 1 base removed from V and 6 bases from J, the gap between germline ends came to 16 bases. DNA for the CDR3: TGTGCCAGCAGTTTATTTCTGGGGGCGCGGGGTCAGCCCCAGCATTTT. Protein product: CASSLFLGARGQPQHF. Supplemented by reference TRBV28 and TRBJ1-5, the full variable domain reads DVKVTQSSRYLVKRTGEKVFLECVQDMDHENMFWYRQDPGLGLRLIYFSYDVKMKEKGDIPEGYSVSREKKERFSLILESASTNQTSMYLCASSLFLGARGQPQHFGDGTRLSIL.

Only one count was recorded for this clone. The V and J genes are TRBV19 and TRBJ1-5, with D perhaps TRBD1 (6 bases). The germline V gene has CDR1 LNHDA and CDR2 SQIVND (reference sequence). The V end lost 3 bases, the J end lost 8 bases, and 17 bases lay between the germline ends. The CDR3 is 15 residues long. CDR3 bases: TGTGCCAGTAGTATTTATTGGAACGGGGGCGAGCCCCAGCATTTT. Protein: CASSIYWNGGEPQHF. The whole variable domain, filled in from reference TRBV19 and TRBJ1-5, reads DGGITQSPKYLFRKEGQNVTLSCEQNLNHDAMYWYRQDPGQGLRLIYYSQIVNDFQKGDIAEGYSVSREKKESFPLTVTSAQKNPTAFYLCASSIYWNGGEPQHFGDGTRLSIL.

The rearrangement uses TRBV18 and TRBJ1-1; D remains ambiguous. The length of the CDR3 is 14 residues. The germline CDR1 and CDR2 sequences are KGHSH and LQKENI. Trimming cost V 2 bases and J 5 bases, with 12 bases left between them. CDR3 residues: CASSPSRRGTEAFF. Here the CDR3 DNA reads TGTGCCAGCTCACCATCTCGCCGGGGTACTGAAGCTTTCTTT.

Turning to this clone: The sample carries other DNA sequences with the same CDR3. The chain employs TRBV7-2 and TRBJ2-1; 7 bases are shared with TRBD2. From germline, CDR1 is SGHTA and CDR2 FQGNSA. The junction had 9 bases not matched to a gene; V was cut back by 3 bases and J by 7 bases. The CDR3 covers 15 residues. CDR3 loop: CASSFKREGRNEQFF. The CDR3 nucleotides read TGTGCCAGCAGCTTTAAGAGGGAGGGCAGAAATGAGCAGTTCTTC. Based on the CDR3 plus reference TRBV7-2 and TRBJ2-1, the full variable domain is GAGVSQSPSNKVTEKGKDVELRCDPISGHTALYWYRQSLGQGLEFLIYFQGNSAPDKSGLPSDRFSAERTGGSVSTLTIQRTQQEDSAVYLCASSFKREGRNEQFFGPGTRLTVL.

The chain uses TRBV28 and TRBJ1-2, with 9 bases identical to TRBD1. The junction had 10 bases not matched to a gene; V was cut back by 6 bases and J by 8 bases. Germline V gene sequence: CDR1 MDHEN, CDR2 SYDVKM. The CDR3 is made up of 14 amino acids. The CDR3 region is CASSQGTGSDGYTF. CDR3 in DNA: TGTGCCAGCAGCCAGGGGACAGGGTCGGACGGCTACACCTTC.

The rearrangement joins TRBV29-1 to TRBJ1-2; weak D call: TRBD1 (5 bases). Between the trimmed V and J ends, which lost 1 base and 0 bases, there was a span of 12 bases. CDR1 and CDR2 (germline): SQVTM, ANQGSEA. The CDR3 consists of 15 residues. CDR3 sequence reads: CSVEGQLGPNYGYTF. CDR3 DNA: TGCAGCGTTGAAGGACAGCTGGGCCCTAACTATGGCTACACCTTC.

V is TRBV4-2 and J is TRBJ2-5; possible D gene TRBD2, 6 bases. Per the germline V gene, CDR1 is LGHNA and CDR2 is YNFKEQ. This CDR3 has 14 amino acids. The germline V and J ends were trimmed by 5 bases and 6 bases, with 16 bases remaining between them. The CDR3 loop is CASSNRDSSKTQYF. CDR3 DNA: TGTGCCAGCAGCAACCGGGACTCTTCCAAGACCCAGTACTTC.

The chain has TRBV10-1 and TRBJ2-1; no clear D gene. CDR1 WNHNN and CDR2 SYGVQD come from the germline V gene (reference sequence). Trimming removed 3 bases at V and 1 base at J, with 10 bases between. This CDR3 is 15 amino acids long. In DNA form, the CDR3 reads TGCGCCAGCAGTGAAACTGTAAGGTCCTACAATGAGCAGTTCTTC. It yields the protein CASSETVRSYNEQFF.

The chain joins TRBV5-1 to TRBJ2-7, with 9 bases fitting TRBD1. V lost 0 bases and J lost 7; bases outside the gene matches: 5. CDR3 length: 14 amino acids. Germline V lookup: CDR1 SGHRS, CDR2 YFSETQ. CDR3 nucleotides: TGCGCCAGCAGCTTGGGGACAGGGGAAAAGGAGCAGTACTTC. It codes for CASSLGTGEKEQYF. The full variable domain, in which reference TRBV5-1 and TRBJ2-7 provide the parts outside the CDR3, is KAGVTQTPRYLIKTRGQQVTLSCSPISGHRSVSWYQQTPGQGLQFLFEYFSETQRNKGNFPGRFSGRQFSNSRSEMNVSTLELGDSALYLCASSLGTGEKEQYFGPGTRLTVT.